The 26 T cell receptor beta chains given below trace back to one sample, sequenced in a study of identical twins. TCRdb ran MiXCR on the 5' RACE reads and lists one entry per CDR3 protein. The sample yields 310,000 or so distinct CDR3 sequences, 9.5% seen once. Another study also made use of these data, one on yellow fever vaccine responses in identical twins.

The source material was CD8+ T cells sorted from blood. The receptors derive from a young woman in good health.

This clonotype showed up just a few times. The V and J genes are TRBV5-1 and TRBJ2-1; D might be TRBD1 (5 bases). The germline V gene encodes CDR1 SGHRS and CDR2 YFSETQ. V gave up 2 bases and J gave up 3 bases, with 9 bases separating them. There are 14 residues in the CDR3. The CDR3 DNA reads as TGCGCCAGCAGCTTTTCAGGGATCTACAATGAGCAGTTCTTC. Residues: CASSFSGIYNEQFF.

This clonotype was picked up a small number of times. This chain uses TRBV11-2 with TRBJ2-3; 10 bases line up with TRBD1. The V gene end was trimmed by 1 base and the J gene end by 1 base; junction bases not matched to a gene: 2. The germline gives CDR1 SGHAT, CDR2 FQNNGV. This CDR3 has 16 amino acids. CDR3 in amino acids: CASSLATGGGTDTQYF. In nucleotides, the CDR3 is TGTGCCAGCAGCTTAGCGACAGGGGGCGGCACAGATACGCAGTATTTT.

There are many counts of this clonotype. The V call is TRBV15, the J call TRBJ2-6, with D possibly being TRBD1 or TRBD2 (5 bases each). Germline values: CDR1 LNHNV, CDR2 YYDKDF (reference sequence). V lost 5 bases and J lost 2, with 10 bases in between. The CDR3 is 15 residues long. DNA for the CDR3: TGTGCCACCAGCCGAGGGACGACTGGGGCCAACGTCCTGACTTTC. This gives the protein CATSRGTTGANVLTF.

This clonotype was detected many times. The chain is built from TRBV7-2 and TRBJ2-7; D gene ambiguous. Trimming took 5 bases from V and 2 from J, leaving 13 bases between them. The CDR3 has 14 residues. Germline values: CDR1 SGHTA, CDR2 FQGNSA. CDR3 residues: CASSPQLGTYEQYF. CDR3 sequence (DNA): TGTGCCAGCAGCCCCCAATTGGGAACCTACGAGCAGTACTTC.

This clonotype was observed many times. V gene TRBV5-1 combines with J gene TRBJ2-2; D is unclear. The CDR3 length is 14 residues. Trimming removed 2 bases from V and 4 bases from J, with 9 bases in between. In germline, CDR1 is SGHRS, CDR2 YFSETQ. The DNA for the CDR3 is TGCGCCAGCAGCTTAAGTTGGGGCACCGGGGAGCTGTTTTTT. Its protein is CASSLSWGTGELFF.

This clonotype occurred a few times. This chain connects TRBV5-5 to TRBJ2-2; D may be TRBD1 (5 bases). Germline lookup yields CDR1 SGHKS and CDR2 YYEKEE (reference sequence). V lost 1 base and J 7 bases, leaving 11 bases between the germline ends. CDR3 size: 14 residues. This CDR3 is CASSLWQGFGELFF. CDR3 DNA: TGTGCCAGCAGCTTGTGGCAGGGTTTCGGGGAGCTGTTTTTT.

This rearrangement joins TRBV2 to TRBJ2-2; TRBD1 matches at 12 bases. V was clipped by 4 bases and J by 6 bases; unmatched bases: 15. Germline-derived CDR1 and CDR2 are SNHLY and FYNNEI. This CDR3 region has 19 residues. CDR3: CASSAGTGGFRINAGELFF. CDR3 nucleotide sequence: TGTGCCAGCAGTGCCGGGACAGGGGGCTTTCGGATAAACGCCGGGGAGCTGTTTTTT.

This clonotype has only a few counts. Here the CDR3 reads CSARDPNGRDTF. The CDR3 DNA reads as TGCAGTGCTAGAGATCCCAACGGGCGGGACACCTTC. The J gene is TRBJ1-2, the V gene TRBV20-1; D is unclear. Germline V gene sequence: CDR1 DFQATT, CDR2 SNEGSKA (reference sequence). V was shortened by 0 bases and J by 12 bases, with 14 bases between the two germline ends. This CDR3 has 12 residues.

In this sample, this clonotype turned up many times. The genes are TRBV6-4 and TRBJ2-3; D is possibly TRBD1 or TRBD2 (5 bases each). The CDR3 runs to 14 residues. Germline CDR1 MRHNA, CDR2 SNTAGT. V was pared by 2 bases and J by 4 bases, with 10 bases between. CDR3 protein: CASSDPGAADTQYF. The CDR3 DNA reads as TGTGCCAGCAGTGACCCCGGGGCTGCAGATACGCAGTATTTT.

The chain carries TRBV4-3 and TRBJ2-1; TRBD2 matches at 11 bases. The CDR3 is made up of 18 amino acids. The germline V gene has CDR1 LGHNA and CDR2 YSLEER. Trimming removed 3 bases from V and 3 bases from J; junction bases left unmatched: 10. In DNA form, the CDR3 reads TGCGCCAGCAGCCAGGAGTGGGGAACTAGCGGGAGCTACAATGAGCAGTTCTTC. It codes for CASSQEWGTSGSYNEQFF.

This clonotype was counted ten times or more. This chain uses TRBV5-6 with TRBJ1-1; unclear D gene. Per the germline V gene, CDR1 is SGHDT and CDR2 is YYEEEE. V dropped 0 bases and J dropped 0 bases, with 6 bases sitting between them. CDR3 length: 14 residues. CDR3 nucleotide sequence: TGTGCCAGCAGCTTGGGGGGAATGAACACTGAAGCTTTCTTT. Protein sequence: CASSLGGMNTEAFF.

This rearrangement joins TRBV19 to TRBJ2-6; 7 positions match TRBD1. Germline trimming cut 7 bases from V and 4 bases from J; bases unmatched to any gene: 7. CDR1 is LNHDA and CDR2 is SQIVND in the germline V gene (reference sequence). The CDR3 has 15 amino acids. CDR3 in DNA: TGTGCCAGTACACCAGACAGGGCCGGGGCCAACGTCCTGACTTTC. Its protein product is CASTPDRAGANVLTF.

This chain links TRBV3-1 with TRBJ2-2, with 7 bases lining up with TRBD1. Germline V gene sequence: CDR1 LGHDT, CDR2 YNNKEL (reference sequence). V lost 4 bases to trimming and J lost 6 bases; unmatched junction nucleotides: 11. This CDR3 contains 16 residues. CDR3 residues: CASSPPGQFLPGELFF. In nucleotides, the CDR3 is TGTGCCAGCAGCCCCCCGGGACAGTTTTTGCCCGGGGAGCTGTTTTTT. Variable domain in full (rest from reference TRBV3-1 and TRBJ2-2): DTAVSQTPKYLVTQMGNDKSIKCEQNLGHDTMYWYKQDSKKFLKIMFSYNNKELIINETVPNRFSPKSPDKAHLNLHINSLELGDSAVYFCASSPPGQFLPGELFFGEGSRLTVL.

This clonotype was observed a handful of times. The chain has TRBV5-4 and TRBJ2-4, with TRBD2 matching over 14 bases. V lost 4 bases to trimming and J lost 9 bases; unmatched junction nucleotides: 6. CDR3 length: 15 residues. The germline V gene has CDR1 SGHNT and CDR2 YYREEE (reference sequence). The CDR3 loop is CASSARTSGRTIQYF. CDR3 nucleotide sequence: TGTGCCAGCAGCGCCCGGACTAGCGGGAGGACCATTCAGTACTTC.

In its sample, this clonotype was seen many times. The rearrangement uses TRBV9 and TRBJ2-7; D tentatively fits TRBD1 or TRBD2 (5 bases each). This CDR3 spans 12 amino acids. CDR1 and CDR2 (germline): SGDLS, YYNGEE. V lost 0 bases and J lost 5, with 6 bases in between. CDR3: CASSVGGDEQYF. Written as DNA, the CDR3 is TGTGCCAGCAGCGTAGGAGGGGACGAGCAGTACTTC.

The J gene is TRBJ2-3, the V gene TRBV13, with 9 positions matching TRBD2. The V and J ends lost 5 bases and 0 bases, in that order; junction bases with no gene match: 6. CDR3 length: 16 residues. Germline V CDR1 and CDR2: PRHDT, FYEKMQ (reference sequence). The CDR3 loop reads CASSPGLAGSTDTQYF. As DNA, the CDR3 is TGTGCCAGCAGCCCCGGGCTAGCGGGGAGCACAGATACGCAGTATTTT.

This clonotype has a handful of counts. The rearrangement joins TRBV14 to TRBJ1-3; D unclear. The length of the CDR3 is 17 residues. Trimming shortened V by 1 base and J by 0 bases, and 13 bases separated the two germline ends. In germline, CDR1 is SGHDN, CDR2 FVKESK. The CDR3: CASSQGHAGLSGNTIYF. The CDR3 DNA reads TGTGCCAGCAGCCAAGGCCACGCTGGACTCTCTGGAAACACCATATATTTT.

This clonotype turned up a few times. V is TRBV27 and J is TRBJ2-3; no reliable D call. Trimming took 3 bases from V and 5 from J, leaving 3 bases between them. This CDR3 contains 11 residues. Germline V gene sequence: CDR1 MNHEY, CDR2 SMNVEV (reference sequence). The CDR3 protein is CASSFRDTQYF. As DNA, the CDR3 is TGTGCCAGCAGTTTTAGAGATACGCAGTATTTT.

V is TRBV4-1 and J is TRBJ1-2; TRBD1 agrees at 10 bases. The CDR3 sequence is 20 residues long. The trim removed 4 bases at V and 2 bases at J, leaving 19 bases unmatched. From germline, CDR1 is MGHRA and CDR2 YSYEKL. The DNA for the CDR3 is TGCGCCAGCAGCCCCGCCTCAGAGGACAGGGGGGCTTGGTTGAACTATGGCTACACCTTC. This codes for CASSPASEDRGAWLNYGYTF.

The rearrangement joins TRBV6-1 to TRBJ2-4, with D possibly being TRBD1 (7 bases). The CDR3 covers 16 residues. Germline V gene lookup returns CDR1 MNHNS and CDR2 SASEGT. V was trimmed by 6 bases and J by 0 bases, leaving 15 bases between them. CDR3 bases: TGTGCCAGCAGCGAACGACAGGGACTAGCCAAAAACATTCAGTACTTC. Its protein is CASSERQGLAKNIQYF.

Written as DNA, the CDR3 is TGCAGTGTCACGGACAGTGCTAGTCTCCCCCCCCAAGAGACCCAGTACTTC. Protein: CSVTDSASLPPQETQYF. The J gene is TRBJ2-5, the V gene TRBV20-1; tentatively, D is TRBD1 (6 bases). Trimming stripped 7 bases from V and 1 base from J, with 25 bases between. Germline CDR1 reads DFQATT; CDR2 reads SNEGSKA (reference sequence). The CDR3 runs to 17 residues.

CDR3 residues: CASSQRPASGGQETQYF. The CDR3 region has the DNA TGTGCCAGCAGCCAGAGACCGGCTAGCGGGGGCCAAGAGACCCAGTACTTC. V gene TRBV7-6 combines with J gene TRBJ2-5; 10 bases are shared with TRBD2. CDR3 length: 17 amino acids. Germline-derived CDR1 and CDR2 are SGHVS and FNYEAQ. After removal of 5 bases from V and 1 base from J, the junction contained 10 bases not matched to a gene.

CDR3 nucleotide sequence: TGTGCCAGCAGTTACTCGATTGAGCCAGCCCCGAGCTCCTACGAGCAGTACTTC. Translating it yields CASSYSIEPAPSSYEQYF. The chain carries TRBV6-5 and TRBJ2-7; D remains ambiguous. There are 18 residues in the CDR3. Trimming left V 0 bases short and J 0 bases short, with 18 bases between. Looked up from germline, CDR1 is MNHEY and CDR2 is SVGAGI.

V and J are TRBV20-1 and TRBJ2-1; D is undetermined. The CDR3 is made up of 16 amino acids. Germline CDR1 and CDR2: DFQATT and SNEGSKA (reference sequence). Trimming shortened V by 0 bases and J by 4 bases, and 16 bases separated the two germline ends. CDR3 DNA: TGCAGTGCTAGAGATAGAAGCGAGGTCGGATACAATGAGCAGTTCTTC. Protein: CSARDRSEVGYNEQFF.

There are many counts of this clonotype. The genes are TRBV5-1 and TRBJ2-1, with TRBD2 matching 10 bases. J lost 4 bases, V lost 3 bases, and 4 bases had no gene match. The CDR3 totals 15 residues. The germline gives CDR1 SGHRS, CDR2 YFSETQ. The CDR3 DNA sequence: TGCGCCAGCAGCTCCCGACTAGCGGGTTACAATGAGCAGTTCTTC. Translating gives CASSSRLAGYNEQFF.

This clonotype was picked up a small number of times. The V and J genes are TRBV20-1 and TRBJ2-2; 11 bases are shared with TRBD2. Germline V gene sequence: CDR1 DFQATT, CDR2 SNEGSKA (reference sequence). Losses at the gene ends were 0 bases for V and 5 bases for J; bases not matched to a gene: 11. The CDR3 is 18 residues long. CDR3 nucleotides: TGCAGTGCTAGAGATGGAATTACTAGCGGGAGTTGGACCGGGGAGCTGTTTTTT. Encoded protein: CSARDGITSGSWTGELFF.